This T cell receptor (beta chain) was sequenced in a study of CD8 T cells in Susac syndrome. Included as multiple sclerosis controls were treatment-naive patients who had stable or active relapsing-remitting disease. Random-hexamer reverse transcription was applied to roughly 0.5 to 1 ug RNA. Across 54 Vbeta and 13 Jbeta, TCR beta CDR3 was amplified with immunoSEQ multiplex PCR. TCRdb called the immunoSEQ multiplex PCR reads again in MiXCR, with one record for every CDR3 protein. The repertoire holds roughly 200,000 distinct CDR3 sequences, with approximately 95% as singletons. Looked up from germline, CDR1 is DFQATT and CDR2 is SNEGSKA (reference sequence). The CDR3 runs to 11 residues. V was trimmed by 3 bases and J by 6 bases, leaving 8 bases between them.

The sequence was collected from a human donor with multiple sclerosis. The rearrangement uses TRBV20-1 and TRBJ1-2; weak D call: TRBD1 (5 bases). Sequenced sample: CD4+ T cells from PBMCs. CDR3 DNA: TGCAGTGCTAGGGGGGTTAATGGCTACACCTTC. It specifies CSARGVNGYTF.